The sequence of this T cell receptor beta chain was determined in a study of T-cell reconstitution after alpha-beta-depleted transplantation in children. Study results and caveats: Several hundred graft clones that had expanded were reportedly the source of alpha-beta T cells about two months after transplant. High day-60 TCRbeta diversity in some patients came from surviving recipient T cells and thymic progenitors. Counts and diversity of T cells one year after transplant came mostly from newly produced T cells.

Unique molecular identifiers were built into the TCRbeta library. TCRdb redid the calling of the PCR reads with MiXCR, one entry per CDR3 protein. This table holds hundreds of thousands of distinct CDR3 sequences, 10% found once. The sample holds many counts of this clonotype. What it recognizes is unknown. V lost 8 bases and J lost 6, with 8 bases in between. Germline V CDR1 and CDR2: SEHNR, FQNEAQ (reference sequence). The CDR3 has 11 amino acids. The chain is built from TRBV7-9 and TRBJ2-1; no definite D call. Material: PBMCs, obtained before TCRalphabeta/CD19-depleted stem cell transplant. The receptor's source is a child aged 2-15 years with inherited bone marrow failure, due to receive a stem cell transplant. The CDR3 protein is CASQSGNEQFF. The CDR3 DNA sequence: TGTGCCAGCCAGAGTGGCAATGAGCAGTTCTTC.